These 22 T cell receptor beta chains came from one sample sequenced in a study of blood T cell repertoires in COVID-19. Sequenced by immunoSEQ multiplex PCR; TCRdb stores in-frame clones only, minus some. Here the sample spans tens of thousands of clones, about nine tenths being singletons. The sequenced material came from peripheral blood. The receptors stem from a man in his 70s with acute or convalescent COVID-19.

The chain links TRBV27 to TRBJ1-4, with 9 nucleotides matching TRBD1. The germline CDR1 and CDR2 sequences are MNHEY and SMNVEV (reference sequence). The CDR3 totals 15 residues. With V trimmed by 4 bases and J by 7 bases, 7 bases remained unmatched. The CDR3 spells CASSSMTGGGEKLFF. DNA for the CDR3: TGTGCCAGCAGTTCGATGACAGGGGGAGGTGAAAAACTGTTTTTT.

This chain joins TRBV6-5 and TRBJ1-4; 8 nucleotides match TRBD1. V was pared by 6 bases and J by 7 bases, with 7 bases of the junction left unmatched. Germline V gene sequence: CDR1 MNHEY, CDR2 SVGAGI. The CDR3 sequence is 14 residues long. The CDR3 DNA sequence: TGTGCCAGCAGGCCCACAGGGGGGGGTGAAAAACTGTTTTTT. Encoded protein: CASRPTGGGEKLFF.

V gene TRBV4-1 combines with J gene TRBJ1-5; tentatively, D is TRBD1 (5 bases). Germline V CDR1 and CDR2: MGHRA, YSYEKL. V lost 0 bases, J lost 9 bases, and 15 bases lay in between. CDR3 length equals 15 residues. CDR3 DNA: TGCGCCAGCAGCCAAGATGGTGGAGGGGATATGCCCCAGCATTTT. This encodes CASSQDGGGDMPQHF.

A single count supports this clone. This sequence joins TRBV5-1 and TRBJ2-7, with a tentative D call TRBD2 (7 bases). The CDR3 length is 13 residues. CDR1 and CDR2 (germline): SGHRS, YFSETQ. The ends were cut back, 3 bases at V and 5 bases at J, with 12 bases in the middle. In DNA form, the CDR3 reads TGCGCCAGCAGCTGGGGGGGCAGGAACGAGCAGTACTTC. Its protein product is CASSWGGRNEQYF. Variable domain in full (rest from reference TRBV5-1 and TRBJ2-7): KAGVTQTPRYLIKTRGQQVTLSCSPISGHRSVSWYQQTPGQGLQFLFEYFSETQRNKGNFPGRFSGRQFSNSRSEMNVSTLELGDSALYLCASSWGGRNEQYFGPGTRLTVT.

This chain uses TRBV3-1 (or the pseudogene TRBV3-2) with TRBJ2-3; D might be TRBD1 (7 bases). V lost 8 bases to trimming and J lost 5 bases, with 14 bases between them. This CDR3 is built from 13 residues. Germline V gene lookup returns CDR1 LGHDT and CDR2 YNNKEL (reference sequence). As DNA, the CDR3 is TGTGCCAGCTCTCAGGGGGGCGAAGATACGCAGTATTTT. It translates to CASSQGGEDTQYF.

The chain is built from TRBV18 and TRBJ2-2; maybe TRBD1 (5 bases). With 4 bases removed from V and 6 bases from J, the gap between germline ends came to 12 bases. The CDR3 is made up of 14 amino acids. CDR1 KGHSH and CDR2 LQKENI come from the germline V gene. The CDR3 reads CASSLLQDAGELFF. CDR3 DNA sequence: TGTGCCAGCTCACTGTTACAGGATGCCGGGGAGCTGTTTTTT.

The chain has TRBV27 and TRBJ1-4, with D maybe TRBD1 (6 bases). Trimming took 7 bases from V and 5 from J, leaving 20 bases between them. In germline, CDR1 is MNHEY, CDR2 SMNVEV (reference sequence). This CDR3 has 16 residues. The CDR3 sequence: CASTSLRGGQNEKLFF. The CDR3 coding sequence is TGTGCCAGCACCTCCCTCCGGGGGGGACAAAATGAAAAACTGTTTTTT.

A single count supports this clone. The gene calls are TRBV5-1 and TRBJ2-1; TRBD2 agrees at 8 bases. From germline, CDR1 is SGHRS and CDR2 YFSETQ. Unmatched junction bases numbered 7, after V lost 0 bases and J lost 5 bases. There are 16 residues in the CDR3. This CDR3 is CASSLVGGAPHNEQFF. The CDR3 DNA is TGCGCCAGCAGCTTGGTCGGGGGGGCCCCGCACAATGAGCAGTTCTTC.

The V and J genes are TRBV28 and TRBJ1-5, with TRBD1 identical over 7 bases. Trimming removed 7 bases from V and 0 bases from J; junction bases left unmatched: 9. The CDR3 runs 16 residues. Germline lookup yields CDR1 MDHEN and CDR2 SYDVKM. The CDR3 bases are TGTGCCAGCACCCAGGACAGGAGGTATAGCAATCAGCCCCAGCATTTT. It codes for CASTQDRRYSNQPQHF.

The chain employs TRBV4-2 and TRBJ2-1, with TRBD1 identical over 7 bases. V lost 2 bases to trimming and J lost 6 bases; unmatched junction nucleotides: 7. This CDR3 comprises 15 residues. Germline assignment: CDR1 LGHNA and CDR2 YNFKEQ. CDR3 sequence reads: CASSQTDRVGNEQFF. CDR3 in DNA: TGTGCCAGCAGCCAAACTGACAGGGTGGGCAATGAGCAGTTCTTC.

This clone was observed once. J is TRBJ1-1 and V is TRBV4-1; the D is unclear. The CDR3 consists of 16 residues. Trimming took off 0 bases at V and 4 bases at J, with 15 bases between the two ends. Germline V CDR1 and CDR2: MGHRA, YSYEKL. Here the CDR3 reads CASSQDRRNGITEAFF. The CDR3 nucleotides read TGCGCCAGCAGCCAAGATCGCAGAAATGGCATCACTGAAGCTTTCTTT.

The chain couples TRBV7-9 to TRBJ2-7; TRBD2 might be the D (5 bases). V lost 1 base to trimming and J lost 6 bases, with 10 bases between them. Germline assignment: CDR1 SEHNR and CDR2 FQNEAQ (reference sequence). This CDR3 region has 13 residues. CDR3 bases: TGTGCCAGCAGCTTAGGGGAGTTTGTCGAGCAGTACTTC. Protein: CASSLGEFVEQYF.

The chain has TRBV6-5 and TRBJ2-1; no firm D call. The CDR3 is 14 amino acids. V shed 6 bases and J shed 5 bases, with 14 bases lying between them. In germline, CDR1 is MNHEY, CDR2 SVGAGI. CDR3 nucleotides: TGTGCCAGCAGGAGGAGCCCCGCGGACAATGAGCAGTTCTTC. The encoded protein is CASRRSPADNEQFF.

The CDR3 is CASSLTSGAPNEQFF. CDR3 nucleotide sequence: TGTGCCAGCAGCTTAACTAGCGGGGCCCCAAATGAGCAGTTCTTC. The chain has TRBV7-2 and TRBJ2-1; the match to TRBD2 covers 10 bases. This CDR3 region has 15 residues. The germline V gene encodes CDR1 SGHTA and CDR2 FQGNSA. With V trimmed by 2 bases and J by 7 bases, 5 bases remained unmatched. Full variable domain (missing parts from reference TRBV7-2 and TRBJ2-1): GAGVSQSPSNKVTEKGKDVELRCDPISGHTALYWYRQSLGQGLEFLIYFQGNSAPDKSGLPSDRFSAERTGGSVSTLTIQRTQQEDSAVYLCASSLTSGAPNEQFFGPGTRLTVL.

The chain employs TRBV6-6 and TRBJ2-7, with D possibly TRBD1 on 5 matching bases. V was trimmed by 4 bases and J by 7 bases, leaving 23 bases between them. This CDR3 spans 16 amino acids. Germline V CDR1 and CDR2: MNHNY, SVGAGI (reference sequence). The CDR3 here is CASSWSPTDNLREQYF. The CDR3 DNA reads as TGTGCCAGCAGTTGGTCCCCGACAGACAACCTACGAGAGCAGTACTTC.

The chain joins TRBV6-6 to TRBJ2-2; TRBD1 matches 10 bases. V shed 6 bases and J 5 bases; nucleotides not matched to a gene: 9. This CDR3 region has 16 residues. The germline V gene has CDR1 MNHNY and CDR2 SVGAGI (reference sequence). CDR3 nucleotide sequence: TGTGCCAGCAGCGGTAGGGGACAGGGGAATACCGGGGAGCTGTTTTTT. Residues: CASSGRGQGNTGELFF.

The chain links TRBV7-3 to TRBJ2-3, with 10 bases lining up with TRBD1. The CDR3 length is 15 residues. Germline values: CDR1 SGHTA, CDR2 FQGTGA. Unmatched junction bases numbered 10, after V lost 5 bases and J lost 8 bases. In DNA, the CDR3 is TGTGCCAGCAGCCCTGGGACAGGGGTAAGGAGTACGCAGTATTTT. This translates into CASSPGTGVRSTQYF.

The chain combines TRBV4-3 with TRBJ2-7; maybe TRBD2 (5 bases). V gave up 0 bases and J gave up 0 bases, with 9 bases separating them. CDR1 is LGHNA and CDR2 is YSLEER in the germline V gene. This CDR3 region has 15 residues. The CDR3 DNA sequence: TGCGCCAGCAGCCAAGACGGGGAAAACTCCTACGAGCAGTACTTC. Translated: CASSQDGENSYEQYF.

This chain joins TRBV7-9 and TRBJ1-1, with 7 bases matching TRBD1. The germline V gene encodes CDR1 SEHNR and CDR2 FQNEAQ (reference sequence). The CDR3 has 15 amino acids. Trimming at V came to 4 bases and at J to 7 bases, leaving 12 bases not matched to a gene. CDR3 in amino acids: CASSWDRGAVVEAFF. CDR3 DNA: TGTGCCAGCAGCTGGGACAGAGGGGCAGTTGTTGAAGCTTTCTTT. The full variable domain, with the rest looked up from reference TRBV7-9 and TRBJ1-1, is DTGVSQNPRHKITKRGQNVTFRCDPISEHNRLYWYRQTLGQGPEFLTYFQNEAQLEKSRLLSDRFSAERPKGSFSTLEIQRTEQGDSAMYLCASSWDRGAVVEAFFGQGTRLTVV.

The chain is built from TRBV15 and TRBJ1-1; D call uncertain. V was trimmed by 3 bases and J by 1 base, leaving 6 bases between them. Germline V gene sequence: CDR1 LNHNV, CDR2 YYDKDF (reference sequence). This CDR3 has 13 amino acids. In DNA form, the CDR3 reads TGTGCCACCAGCAGGACAAGGAACACTGAAGCTTTCTTT. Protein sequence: CATSRTRNTEAFF.

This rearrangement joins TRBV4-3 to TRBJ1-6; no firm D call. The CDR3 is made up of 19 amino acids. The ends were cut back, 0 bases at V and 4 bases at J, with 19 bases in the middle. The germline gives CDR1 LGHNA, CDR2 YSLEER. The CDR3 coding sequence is TGCGCCAGCAGCCAAGATCGAAGTCCGACTGGCCTATATAATTCACCCCTCCACTTT. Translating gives CASSQDRSPTGLYNSPLHF.

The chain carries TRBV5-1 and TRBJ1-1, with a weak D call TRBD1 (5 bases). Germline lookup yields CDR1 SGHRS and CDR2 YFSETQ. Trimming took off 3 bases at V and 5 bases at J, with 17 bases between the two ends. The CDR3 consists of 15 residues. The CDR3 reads CASSYEQASRTEAFF. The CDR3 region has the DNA TGCGCCAGCAGCTACGAACAGGCTTCGCGGACTGAAGCTTTCTTT.